This TCR beta chain was identified during a study of OX40 agonist ivuxolimab in advanced cancers. This clone has a single count. What it binds is not known. Clones were read by immunoSEQ multiplex PCR, and TCRdb kept only the in-frame ones, dropping some. The table has 60,000 to 75,000 clones, approximately 80% seen once. General study findings and limits: Low clonal expansion, among the lowest seen, marked partial responders at 0.1-3.0 mg/kg.

The sequenced sample was CD4+ or CD8+ T cells sorted from blood, obtained in a trial of the OX40 agonist ivuxolimab. The receptor was isolated from an adult with an advanced solid tumor such as melanoma, head and neck, liver or kidney cancer.

CDR3 bases: TGTGCCAGCAGTGCCCGGGGACGGAAGAACACTGAAGCTTTCTTT. Amino acids: CASSARGRKNTEAFF. The chain joins TRBV2 to TRBJ1-1; the D gene is possibly TRBD1 (5 bases). V was clipped by 4 bases and J by 1 base, with 13 bases between them. In germline, CDR1 is SNHLY, CDR2 FYNNEI. The length of the CDR3 is 15 residues.